Shown below are 32 T cell receptor beta chains from a single sample sequenced in a study of vaccination and CD4 T cells after COVID-19. Researchers used the Oncomine TCR Beta short-read assay to sequence DNA from cultured CD4+ T cells. TCRdb analysed the PCR reads with MiXCR anew, one entry per CDR3 protein. The sample has around 15,000 distinct CDR3 sequences, around 55% seen once. The antigens these receptors bind are not known. Indicated time point: late sampling 161 to 241 days after vaccination in three convalescent patients. The treatment is: roughly 11-day PBMC culture with coronavirus spike peptide pools or control peptides (ViraFEST assay). The sequencing used CD4+ T cells from blood, cultured in vitro, collected about 7 months after SARS-CoV-2 vaccination. The receptor set was obtained from a human donor who had recovered from COVID-19.

J is TRBJ2-2 and V is TRBV20-1, with TRBD1 matching over 7 bases. With 4 bases clipped from V and 6 bases from J, the junction kept 8 bases outside the gene matches. The CDR3 spans 14 residues. Germline loops: CDR1 DFQATT, CDR2 SNEGSKA (reference sequence). The CDR3 DNA is TGCAGTGCTAAGACGACAGGGAGAGCCGGGGAGCTGTTTTTT. It yields the protein CSAKTTGRAGELFF.

This clonotype was recorded a few times. The chain is built from TRBV7-8 and TRBJ2-5; unclear D gene. The CDR3 has 15 amino acids. V shed 5 bases and J shed 3 bases, with 16 bases lying between them. Germline CDR1 and CDR2: SGHVS and FQNEAQ. The CDR3 protein is CASSPRRWTKETQYF. The CDR3 nucleotides read TGTGCCAGCAGCCCTCGGCGGTGGACGAAAGAGACCCAGTACTTC.

The CDR3 sequence: CASSFASATQYF. The CDR3 DNA follows: TGTGCCAGCAGCTTCGCATCTGCTACGCAGTATTTT. The chain employs TRBV7-6 and TRBJ2-3; D is unresolved. Germline lookup yields CDR1 SGHVS and CDR2 FNYEAQ. The V end was cut by 3 bases, the J end by 8 bases, with 9 bases between. This CDR3 has 12 residues. Based on the CDR3 plus reference TRBV7-6 and TRBJ2-3, the full variable domain is GAGVSQSPRYKVTKRGQDVALRCDPISGHVSLYWYRQALGQGPEFLTYFNYEAQQDKSGLPNDRFSAERPEGSISTLTIQRTEQRDSAMYRCASSFASATQYFGPGTRLTVL.

The chain links TRBV7-6 to TRBJ2-3; tentatively, D is TRBD1 (5 bases). Trimming took off 2 bases at V and 2 bases at J, with 8 bases between the two ends. The CDR3 runs to 14 residues. CDR1 SGHVS and CDR2 FNYEAQ come from the germline V gene. CDR3: CASSLLGDTDTQYF. CDR3 nucleotide sequence: TGTGCCAGCAGCTTATTAGGGGACACAGATACGCAGTATTTT.

For the CDR3, the DNA is TGTGCCAGCAGCTCAGAGACAGGGGGCGCGTACGAGCAGTACTTC. The encoded protein is CASSSETGGAYEQYF. The chain recombines TRBV7-6 with TRBJ2-7; 10 bases are shared with TRBD1. Germline V gene sequence: CDR1 SGHVS, CDR2 FNYEAQ. Germline trimming cut 4 bases from V and 4 bases from J; bases unmatched to any gene: 7. The CDR3 covers 15 residues. The full variable domain, completed using reference TRBV7-6 and TRBJ2-7, is GAGVSQSPRYKVTKRGQDVALRCDPISGHVSLYWYRQALGQGPEFLTYFNYEAQQDKSGLPNDRFSAERPEGSISTLTIQRTEQRDSAMYRCASSSETGGAYEQYFGPGTRLTVT.

Written as DNA, the CDR3 is TGTGCCAGCAGATGGACTTACCACCTTGTCGACGAGCAGTACTTC. It codes for CASRWTYHLVDEQYF. V is TRBV5-5 and J is TRBJ2-7; perhaps TRBD2 as D (5 bases). Germline V gene sequence: CDR1 SGHKS, CDR2 YYEKEE (reference sequence). The CDR3 runs 15 residues. V was shortened by 5 bases and J by 5 bases, with 20 bases between the two germline ends.

This clonotype has only a few counts. The rearrangement joins TRBV27 to TRBJ2-3, with D possibly being TRBD1 or TRBD2 (5 bases each). Trimming stripped 7 bases from V and 7 bases from J, with 21 bases between. Germline CDR1 MNHEY, CDR2 SMNVEV (reference sequence). CDR3 length: 15 amino acids. The CDR3 region has the DNA TGTGCCAGCACCTCTCGGTCCCAGGGACGGAATACGCAGTATTTT. Amino acid sequence: CASTSRSQGRNTQYF.

In its sample, this clonotype was seen a few times. This chain links TRBV20-1 with TRBJ1-1; the match to TRBD1 covers 10 bases. The CDR3 is 13 amino acids. Losses at the gene ends were 3 bases for V and 5 bases for J; bases not matched to a gene: 3. The germline V gene has CDR1 DFQATT and CDR2 SNEGSKA (reference sequence). The CDR3 sequence is CSASRQGATEAFF. The CDR3 DNA sequence: TGCAGTGCTAGTCGACAGGGGGCTACTGAAGCTTTCTTT.

The CDR3 DNA sequence: TGCAGTGCTAGAGCCTATTCAGGGGATGGCTACACCTTC. It is translated as CSARAYSGDGYTF. This rearrangement joins TRBV20-1 to TRBJ1-2; tentatively, D is TRBD1 (6 bases). The CDR3 extends over 13 amino acids. The V end lost 1 base, the J end lost 6 bases, and 12 bases lay between the germline ends. Germline V gene lookup returns CDR1 DFQATT and CDR2 SNEGSKA (reference sequence).

About this clonotype: One junction end does not reproduce the germline sequence, and a read error may be involved. The chain joins TRBV7-6 to TRBJ2-1; 8 bases fit TRBD2. Germline V gene sequence: CDR1 SGHVS, CDR2 FNYEAQ. This CDR3 has 15 amino acids. The CDR3 DNA reads TGTGCTAGCAGCTTAGAAGCGGGGGTCTACAATGAGCAGTTCTTC. Its translation: CASSLEAGVYNEQFF. The entire variable domain, with the rest obtained from reference TRBV7-6 and TRBJ2-1, is as follows: GAGVSQSPRYKVTKRGQDVALRCDPISGHVSLYWYRQALGQGPEFLTYFNYEAQQDKSGLPNDRFSAERPEGSISTLTIQRTEQRDSAMYRCASSLEAGVYNEQFFGPGTRLTVL.

The V gene is TRBV19, the J gene TRBJ2-3; 10 nucleotides agree with TRBD2. The CDR3 spans 14 residues. V shed 4 bases, J shed 4 bases, and the junction held 2 bases outside the gene matches. CDR1 and CDR2 (germline): LNHDA, SQIVND (reference sequence). The CDR3 sequence: CASSKRGGPDTQYF. The DNA for the CDR3 is TGTGCCAGTAGTAAGCGGGGGGGCCCAGATACGCAGTATTTT.

The CDR3 is CASSLGQGFGEQYF. The CDR3 nucleotides read TGTGCCAGCAGCCTAGGACAGGGTTTCGGCGAGCAGTACTTC. The chain uses TRBV5-4 and TRBJ2-7; 8 nucleotides agree with TRBD1. J was trimmed by 6 bases and V by 4 bases; bases with no gene match: 9. CDR1 and CDR2 from the germline V gene are SGHNT and YYREEE (reference sequence). This CDR3 comprises 14 residues.

There are a few counts of this clonotype. The rearrangement uses TRBV27 and TRBJ2-7; TRBD2 might be the D (7 bases). V dropped 2 bases and J dropped 3 bases, with 14 bases sitting between them. Germline loops: CDR1 MNHEY, CDR2 SMNVEV (reference sequence). This CDR3 region has 15 residues. The chain's CDR3 is CASSLLGGPDYEQYF. DNA of the CDR3: TGTGCCAGCAGTTTACTGGGGGGGCCAGACTACGAGCAGTACTTC.

V and J are TRBV5-4 and TRBJ2-3; D could derive from TRBD1 or TRBD2 (6 bases each). Germline CDR1 reads SGHNT; CDR2 reads YYREEE (reference sequence). CDR3 length: 15 amino acids. Trimming left V 3 bases short and J 2 bases short, with 13 bases between. Written as DNA, the CDR3 is TGTGCCAGCAGCTCCAGGGGAGGACACACAGATACGCAGTATTTT. Amino acid sequence: CASSSRGGHTDTQYF. The full variable domain, its missing parts supplied by reference TRBV5-4 and TRBJ2-3, is ETGVTQSPTHLIKTRGQQVTLRCSSQSGHNTVSWYQQALGQGPQFIFQYYREEENGRGNFPPRFSGLQFPNYSSELNVNALELDDSALYLCASSSRGGHTDTQYFGPGTRLTVL.

There are a few counts of this clonotype. V gene TRBV6-5 combines with J gene TRBJ2-7; D might be TRBD1 or TRBD2, each matching 5 bases. Germline CDR1 and CDR2: MNHEY and SVGAGI. The CDR3 has 16 residues. The V and J ends lost 0 bases and 7 bases respectively, with 19 bases between them. This CDR3 is CASSYSPGTRLEEQYF. CDR3 in DNA: TGTGCCAGCAGTTACTCTCCAGGGACCAGGTTAGAGGAGCAGTACTTC.

V is TRBV20-1 and J is TRBJ2-3; D not certain. V lost 0 bases and J lost 6, with 22 bases in between. Per the germline V gene, CDR1 is DFQATT and CDR2 is SNEGSKA (reference sequence). There are 17 residues in the CDR3. The CDR3 region has the DNA TGCAGTGCTAGAGATCCATCGGCAGGAAGCAGCTTCGATACGCAGTATTTT. It encodes CSARDPSAGSSFDTQYF.

The chain joins TRBV20-1 to TRBJ2-3, with D maybe TRBD2 (6 bases). CDR1 DFQATT and CDR2 SNEGSKA come from the germline V gene (reference sequence). V lost 6 bases and J lost 6, with 19 bases in between. This CDR3 is built from 14 residues. Here the CDR3 DNA reads TGCAGTGCCGGTGTGGGGACTTCAACGGATACGCAGTATTTT. This codes for CSAGVGTSTDTQYF.

The rearrangement uses TRBV19 and TRBJ2-6; the D is unclear. Germline CDR1 is LNHDA and CDR2 is SQIVND (reference sequence). CDR3 length equals 13 residues. V was shortened by 9 bases and J by 0 bases, with 6 bases between the two germline ends. The CDR3 loop is CASLFSGANVLTF. The CDR3 DNA reads TGTGCCAGCCTATTCTCTGGGGCCAACGTCCTGACTTTC.

In DNA form, the CDR3 reads TGTGCCAGCAGTTATTACAGGGAGTGGGAGAATCAGCCCCAGCATTTT. Amino acids: CASSYYREWENQPQHF. The V gene is TRBV6-5, the J gene TRBJ1-5, with D possibly being TRBD1 (6 bases). CDR3 length equals 16 residues. CDR1 and CDR2 (germline): MNHEY, SVGAGI. V lost 3 bases, J lost 4 bases, and 16 bases lay in between.

The rearrangement uses TRBV6-2 or TRBV6-3 and TRBJ1-2; TRBD1 is a possible D gene (5 bases). The germline V gene encodes CDR1 MNHEY and CDR2 SVGEGT. CDR3 size: 15 residues. V was shortened by 6 bases and J by 4 bases, with 18 bases between the two germline ends. CDR3 loop: CASSQTGRRVYGYTF. The CDR3 DNA reads as TGTGCCAGCAGCCAAACAGGCAGGAGGGTCTATGGCTACACCTTC.

The chain has TRBV20-1 and TRBJ2-7; the match to TRBD1 covers 7 bases. The V gene end was trimmed by 4 bases and the J gene end by 0 bases; junction bases not matched to a gene: 3. Per the germline V gene, CDR1 is DFQATT and CDR2 is SNEGSKA (reference sequence). CDR3 length: 13 amino acids. The CDR3 reads CSATDRPSYEQYF. In DNA, the CDR3 is TGCAGTGCTACGGACAGGCCCTCCTACGAGCAGTACTTC.

This clonotype was counted a few times. V gene TRBV24-1 combines with J gene TRBJ2-1; D may match TRBD1 or TRBD2 (5 bases each). V was pared by 4 bases and J by 8 bases, with 23 bases between. Germline lookup yields CDR1 KGHDR and CDR2 SFDVKD. The CDR3 extends over 17 amino acids. For the CDR3, the DNA is TGTGCCACCAGTGAACCGCAGGGTGCGGGCCGGGTTGATGAGCAGTTCTTC. Encoded protein: CATSEPQGAGRVDEQFF.

Turning to this clonotype: Only one base separates this from a far larger clonotype, so it likely reflects a read error. The chain recombines TRBV6-6 with TRBJ2-7; D might be TRBD1 (6 bases). There are 15 residues in the CDR3. Germline-derived CDR1 and CDR2 are MNHNY and SVGAGI (reference sequence). CDR3 in amino acids: CTSSSTGFSSYEQYF. CDR3 sequence (DNA): TGTACCAGCAGTTCAACAGGGTTTTCCTCCTACGAGCAGTACTTC.

The chain uses TRBV2 and TRBJ1-5; D is undetermined. In germline, CDR1 is SNHLY, CDR2 FYNNEI. The CDR3 has 15 residues. V was cut by 6 bases and J by 0 bases, with 12 bases left in between. The CDR3 reads CASRGIRYSNQPQHF. The CDR3 DNA follows: TGTGCCAGCAGAGGGATCCGTTATAGCAATCAGCCCCAGCATTTT.

This CDR3 is CSARDGTGSYNSPLHF. In DNA, the CDR3 is TGCAGTGCTAGAGATGGGACAGGGAGTTATAATTCACCCCTCCACTTT. The rearrangement uses TRBV20-1 and TRBJ1-6; 9 bases map to TRBD1. The germline CDR1 and CDR2 sequences are DFQATT and SNEGSKA (reference sequence). This CDR3 is 16 amino acids long. Losses at the gene ends were 0 bases for V and 4 bases for J; bases not matched to a gene: 4.

The gene calls are TRBV20-1 and TRBJ2-1; 7 bases line up with TRBD2. The CDR3 is 11 residues long. Germline assignment: CDR1 DFQATT and CDR2 SNEGSKA (reference sequence). In nucleotides, the CDR3 is TGCAGAGTAGCGGGCTACAATGAGCAGTTCTTC. It specifies CRVAGYNEQFF.

In its sample, this clonotype was seen a few times. One end of the junction does not line up with germline, which may come from a read error. This rearrangement joins TRBV20-1 to TRBJ2-3, with TRBD2 matching over 9 bases. The germline CDR1 and CDR2 sequences are DFQATT and SNEGSKA (reference sequence). The CDR3 extends over 15 amino acids. CDR3 bases: TGCAGCGCTAGCGGGGCTGCTCGCGGCACAGATACGCAGTATTTT. Translation gives CSASGAARGTDTQYF.

This clonotype showed up just a few times. The J gene is TRBJ1-2, the V gene TRBV2, with 8 bases aligning to TRBD1. This CDR3 comprises 14 residues. The J segment lost 4 bases and the V segment lost 7 bases, leaving 8 bases of the junction unmatched. Germline lookup yields CDR1 SNHLY and CDR2 FYNNEI. CDR3 amino acids: CASKRTGWAYGYTF. Here the CDR3 DNA reads TGTGCCAGCAAAAGGACAGGGTGGGCCTATGGCTACACCTTC.

The chain recombines TRBV20-1 with TRBJ2-2; D ambiguous. Trimming removed 3 bases from V and 2 bases from J, with 7 bases in between. The CDR3 totals 13 residues. Germline loops: CDR1 DFQATT, CDR2 SNEGSKA (reference sequence). CDR3 sequence reads: CSASQRNTGELFF. Written as DNA, the CDR3 is TGCAGTGCTAGCCAAAGAAACACCGGGGAGCTGTTTTTT.

The V call is TRBV20-1, the J call TRBJ2-2; a possible D gene is TRBD1 (5 bases). Germline V lookup: CDR1 DFQATT, CDR2 SNEGSKA (reference sequence). Between the trimmed V and J ends, which lost 0 bases and 3 bases, there was a span of 8 bases. The CDR3 extends over 14 amino acids. CDR3 residues: CSAREARDTGELFF. The CDR3 DNA is TGCAGTGCTAGAGAAGCCAGGGACACCGGGGAGCTGTTTTTT.

V is TRBV15 and J is TRBJ2-4; TRBD2 matches 7 bases. Germline lookup yields CDR1 LNHNV and CDR2 YYDKDF (reference sequence). V was pared by 1 base and J by 5 bases, with 5 bases of the junction left unmatched. The CDR3 length is 15 residues. In DNA, the CDR3 is TGTGCCACCAGCAGAGTGTGGGAGGGGCAAAACATTCAGTACTTC. Translation gives CATSRVWEGQNIQYF.

This chain connects TRBV20-1 to TRBJ1-5; 10 positions agree with TRBD1. Germline V CDR1 and CDR2: DFQATT, SNEGSKA (reference sequence). The ends lost 4 bases at V and 3 bases at J; junction bases unmatched: 18. The CDR3 totals 19 residues. The CDR3 sequence: CSAIGGGQGIVWDNQPQHF. For the CDR3, the DNA is TGCAGTGCTATTGGAGGGGGACAGGGGATCGTCTGGGACAATCAGCCCCAGCATTTT.